This TCR beta chain was observed in a study of human T cells and chemical hapten exposure. Study as a whole: Subjects had 2% DPC placed on 2 cm by 2 cm of upper inner arm skin for sensitization.

Time point of the sample: pre-sensitization, week 0. Sample treatment: therapeutic diphenylcyclopropenone sensitization with weekly scalp DPC. Blood collection happened ahead of applying each patch test. The authors' total RNA extraction used unfractionated whole blood. The length of the CDR3 is 16 residues. From the RACE reads, TCRdb called clonotypes with MiXCR, one entry per CDR3 protein. In the table there are some 39,000 distinct CDR3 sequences, about 7.4% of which are singletons. At least ten counts were recorded for this clonotype. The source was whole blood, collected in connection with sensitization to the hapten diphenylcyclopropenone (DPC). The chain carries TRBV21-1 and TRBJ1-3; the table's D call, TRBD1, was not checked against the DNA. TRBV21-1 corresponds to a pseudogene. The clonotype was recovered from a woman aged 50 to 65 with alopecia areata. Some clones in this sample may be carry-over from other donors' samples. The CDR3 sequence is CASSIGACFSGNTIYF. CDR3 nucleotide sequence: TGTGCCAGCAGCATAGGGGCCTGTTTCTCTGGAAACACCATATATTTT.